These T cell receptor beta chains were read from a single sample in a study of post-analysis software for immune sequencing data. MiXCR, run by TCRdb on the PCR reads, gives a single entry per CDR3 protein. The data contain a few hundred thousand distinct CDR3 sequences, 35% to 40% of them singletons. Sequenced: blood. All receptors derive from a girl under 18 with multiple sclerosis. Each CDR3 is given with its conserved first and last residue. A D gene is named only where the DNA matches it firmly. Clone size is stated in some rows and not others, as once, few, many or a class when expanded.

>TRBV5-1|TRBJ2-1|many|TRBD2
CASSVVGLAGSNEQFF
TGCGCCAGCAGCGTCGTGGGACTAGCGGGAAGCAATGAGCAGTTCTTC
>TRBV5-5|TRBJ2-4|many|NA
CASSPSGQSMDIQYF
TGTGCCAGCAGCCCGTCGGGGCAGTCCATGGACATTCAGTACTTC
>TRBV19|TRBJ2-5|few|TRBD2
CASSIRLAGPFRGQETQYF
TGTGCCAGTAGTATTCGACTAGCGGGACCCTTCCGGGGCCAGGAGACCCAGTACTTC
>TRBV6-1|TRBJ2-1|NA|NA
CASSVGRDKEQFF
TGTGCCAGCAGTGTTGGCAGGGACAAGGAGCAGTTCTTC
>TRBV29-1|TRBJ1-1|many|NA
CSVFTGTPGLRTEAFF
TGCAGCGTCTTTACCGGGACACCGGGTTTGCGCACTGAAGCTTTCTTT
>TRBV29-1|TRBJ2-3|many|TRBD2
CSVETSGSSSTDTQYF
TGCAGCGTTGAGACTAGCGGGAGTTCTAGCACAGATACGCAGTATTTT
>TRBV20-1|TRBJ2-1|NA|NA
CSASKTGRYNEQFF
TGCAGTGCCTCGAAGACAGGGAGGTACAATGAGCAGTTCTTC
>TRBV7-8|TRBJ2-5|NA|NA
CASSLGARDETQYF
TGTGCCAGCAGCTTAGGGGCCAGAGACGAGACCCAGTACTTC
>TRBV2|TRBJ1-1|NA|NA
CVSAGGRDTEAFF
TGTGTCAGCGCGGGGGGGCGAGACACTGAAGCTTTCTTT
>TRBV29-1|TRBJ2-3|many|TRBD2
CSVEDSASGRESTDTQYF
TGCAGCGTTGAAGATTCGGCTAGCGGGAGGGAGAGCACAGATACGCAGTATTTT
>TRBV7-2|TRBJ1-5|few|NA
CASSANVGYQPQHF
TGTGCCAGCAGCGCAAACGTAGGGTATCAGCCCCAGCATTTT
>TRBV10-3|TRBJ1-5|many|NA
CAIADGRGRNQPQHF
TGTGCCATCGCTGACGGACGGGGTCGCAATCAGCCCCAGCATTTT
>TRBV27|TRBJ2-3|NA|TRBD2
CASRGTRQATQYF
TGTGCCAGCAGGGGGACTAGGCAAGCCACGCAGTATTTT
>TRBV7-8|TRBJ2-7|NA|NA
CASSLLSPGSPYEQYF
TGTGCCAGCAGCTTATTGTCCCCAGGCAGCCCCTACGAGCAGTACTTC
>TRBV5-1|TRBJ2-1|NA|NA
CASSLHAPSYNEQFF
TGCGCCAGCAGCTTGCACGCCCCCTCCTACAATGAGCAGTTCTTC
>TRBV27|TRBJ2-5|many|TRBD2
CASKSLGGVRETQYF
TGTGCCAGCAAAAGTTTGGGGGGGGTTAGGGAGACCCAGTACTTC
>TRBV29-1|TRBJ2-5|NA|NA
CSVEGDVEETQYF
TGCAGCGTTGAAGGGGACGTTGAAGAGACCCAGTACTTC
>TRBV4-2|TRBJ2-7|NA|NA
CASSQDVAASDDYEQYF
TGTGCCAGCAGCCAAGACGTAGCGGCTAGCGACGACTACGAGCAGTACTTC
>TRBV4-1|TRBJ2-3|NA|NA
CASSQTGRTNTQYF
TGCGCCAGCAGCCAAACGGGACGCACAAATACGCAGTATTTT
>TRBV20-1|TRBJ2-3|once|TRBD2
CSARDPLLTSPNTDTQYF
TGCAGTGCTAGAGATCCCCTTCTGACTAGCCCAAACACAGATACGCAGTATTTT
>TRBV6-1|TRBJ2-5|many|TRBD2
CASSPLAGDIETQYF
TGTGCCAGCAGCCCCCTAGCGGGAGACATAGAGACCCAGTACTTC
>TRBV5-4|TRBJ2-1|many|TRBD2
CASSLPRTSGGTYNEQFF
TGTGCCAGCAGCCTTCCTCGGACTAGCGGGGGGACCTACAATGAGCAGTTCTTC
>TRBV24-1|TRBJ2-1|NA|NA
CATGEGDNEQVF
TGTGCCACAGGAGAGGGGGACAATGAGCAGGTCTTC
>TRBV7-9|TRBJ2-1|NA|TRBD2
CASSPTRLAGGWYEQFF
TGTGCCAGCAGCCCCACCCGACTAGCGGGAGGGTGGTATGAGCAGTTCTTC
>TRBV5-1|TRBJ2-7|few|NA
CASSPETANSYEQYF
TGCGCCAGCAGCCCAGAGACAGCTAACTCCTACGAGCAGTACTTC
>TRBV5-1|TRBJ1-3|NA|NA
CASSLAGASSGNTIYF
TGCGCCAGCAGCTTGGCCGGGGCAAGCTCTGGAAACACCATATATTTT
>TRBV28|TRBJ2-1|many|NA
CASNPPGNTYNEQFF
TGTGCCAGCAACCCCCCGGGCAATACTTACAATGAGCAGTTCTTC
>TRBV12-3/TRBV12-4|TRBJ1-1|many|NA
CASSLGVEAFF
TGTGCCAGCAGTTTAGGCGTCGAAGCTTTCTTT
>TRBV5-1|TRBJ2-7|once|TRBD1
CASSYGRTGNYEQYF
TGCGCCAGCAGCTATGGCAGGACAGGGAACTACGAGCAGTACTTC
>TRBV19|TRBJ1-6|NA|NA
CASSPSEDSPLHF
TGTGCCAGTAGTCCCTCCGAGGATTCACCCCTCCACTTT
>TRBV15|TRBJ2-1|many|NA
CATSRDRASYNEQFF
TGTGCCACCAGCAGAGATCGAGCGAGCTACAATGAGCAGTTCTTC
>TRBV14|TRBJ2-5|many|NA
CASSQSLARGEETQYF
TGTGCCAGCAGCCAATCTCTAGCTAGGGGGGAAGAGACCCAGTACTTC
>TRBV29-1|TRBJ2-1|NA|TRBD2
CSVEGLVIDEQFF
TGCAGCGTAGAGGGACTAGTAATTGATGAGCAGTTCTTC
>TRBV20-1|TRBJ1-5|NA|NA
CSARVGGQGLGRPQHF
TGCAGTGCTAGAGTAGGGGGGCAGGGCCTAGGGCGGCCCCAGCATTTT
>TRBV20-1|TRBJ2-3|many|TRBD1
CSASGTGRTDTQYF
TGCAGTGCTTCGGGGACAGGGAGAACAGATACGCAGTATTTT
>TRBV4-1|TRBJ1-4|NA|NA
CASSRGSNEKLFF
TGCGCCAGCAGCCGGGGTTCTAATGAAAAACTGTTTTTT
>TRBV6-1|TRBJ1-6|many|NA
CASTGPWPNSPLHF
TGTGCCAGCACCGGACCCTGGCCAAATTCACCCCTCCACTTT
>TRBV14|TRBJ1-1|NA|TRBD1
CASSHPGQKAEAFF
TGTGCCAGCAGCCACCCGGGACAGAAGGCTGAAGCTTTCTTT
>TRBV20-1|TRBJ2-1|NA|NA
CSAGPRNEQFF
TGCAGTGCTGGCCCCCGGAATGAGCAGTTCTTC
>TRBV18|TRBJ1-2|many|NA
CASSPMPRTDYGYTF
TGTGCCAGCTCACCAATGCCAAGGACGGACTATGGCTACACCTTC
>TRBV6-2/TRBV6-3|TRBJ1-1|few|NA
CASSNTLRPAEAFF
TGTGCCAGCAGCAATACCTTACGTCCGGCTGAAGCTTTCTTT
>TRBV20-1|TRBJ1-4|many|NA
CSASRDKNEKLFF
TGCAGTGCTAGCCGGGACAAAAATGAAAAACTGTTTTTT
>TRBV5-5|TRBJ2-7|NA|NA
CASSFWVGEQYF
TGTGCCAGCAGCTTTTGGGTTGGCGAGCAGTACTTC
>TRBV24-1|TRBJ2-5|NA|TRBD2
CATSDLRAGGQETQYF
TGTGCCACCAGTGATTTAAGAGCGGGAGGGCAAGAGACCCAGTACTTC
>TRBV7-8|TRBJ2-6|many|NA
CASSLPGAGANVLTF
TGTGCCAGCAGCTTACCAGGGGCCGGGGCCAACGTCCTGACTTTC
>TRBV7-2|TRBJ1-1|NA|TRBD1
CASSFLIGGMNTEAFF
TGTGCCAGCAGCTTCCTCATAGGGGGCATGAACACTGAAGCTTTCTTT
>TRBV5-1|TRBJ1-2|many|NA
CASSLRTVADGYTF
TGCGCCAGCAGCTTGCGGACAGTCGCCGATGGCTACACCTTC
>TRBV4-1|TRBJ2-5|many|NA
CASSHPGWSRETQYF
TGCGCCAGCAGCCACCCCGGATGGTCAAGAGAGACCCAGTACTTC